The present T cell receptor (beta chain) was sequenced within a study of vaccination and CD4 T cells after COVID-19 (dated by TCRdb to between 2021 and 2024). The study in broad terms: The convalescent cohort included six males and four females, with two Hispanic individuals, seven Caucasians, two Asians and one multiracial person. Each participant got two doses of either the Pfizer-BioNTech BNT162b2 vaccine (n=8) or the Moderna mRNA-1273 vaccine (n=2). Post-COVID blood samples from convalescent patients were collected a median of around 110 days after diagnosis, with a range of roughly 30 to 161 days. Post-vaccine blood samples were obtained a median of approximately 70 days after the second vaccine dose, with a range of roughly 12 to 250 days. Overlapping spike peptide pools from SARS-CoV-2 and from the common cold coronaviruses HCoV-NL63, HCoV-OC43 and HCoV-229E were used as culture stimuli. Control cultures received a CEFX viral epitope pool as the positive control, an HIV-1 Nef peptide pool as the negative control, or no peptide. In under twelve COVID-19 convalescent patients and a few infection-naive healthy vaccine recipients, researchers compared the spike-specific CD4+ TCR repertoire from before mRNA vaccination with the repertoire from after.

The library was made by PCR. At the Johns Hopkins FTIC core, DNA from the cultured CD4+ T cells underwent TCR sequencing with the Oncomine TCR Beta short-read assay. The QIAamp micro DNA kit was used to extract genomic DNA from the cultured CD4+ T cells. Oncomine TCR Beta libraries from cultured CD4+ T cells were pooled with unique dual indexes and sequenced on an Illumina iSeq 100. On the authors' methods: Non-productive sequences were filtered out, and CDR3s that did not start with C, did not end with F or W, or were shorter than 7 amino acids were discarded. The MANAFEST web application was used to identify antigen-specific clonotypes by comparing peptide-stimulated wells against reference wells and other culture wells. For a clone to be called positive, the clone needed an FDR below 0.05, an odds ratio above 5, and a productive frequency above 0.1% in at least two of three replicate wells. A clonotype counted as cross-reactive if it showed significant expansion both in the SARS-CoV-2 spike wells and in at least one common cold coronavirus spike condition. Using R version 3.6.1, CDR3 homology was evaluated through Levenshtein distances (stringdist) along with unrooted phylogenetic trees (ape). TCRdb reran the public reads through fastp at Q25 and MiXCR, keeping productive beta chains. Each CDR3 protein appears once, grouped with its most common genes and DNA. It is TCRdb's table, rather than the study itself, that gives the V and J calls and clone size. The sample table lists about 29,000 distinct CDR3 sequences, around 64% of them with a count of one. 17% of the sample comes from the top ten.

A note on this clonotype: Its antigen remains unidentified. No much larger clonotype is one base removed from it; base qualities were not supplied.

In light of the paper, this sample's treatment or condition label describes: 10-day PBMC culture with coronavirus spike peptide pools or control peptides (ViraFEST assay). The study used the ViraFEST assay, which expanded antigen-specific T cells with peptide pools and then identified expanded clonotypes by TCR sequencing. Negative nucleocapsid antibody tests taken both before and after vaccination confirmed that the healthy vaccine recipients had no prior SARS-CoV-2 infection. PBMCs were cultured at about 2 million per well in IMDM supplemented with approximately 5% human AB serum and 9 to 10 IU/ml IL-2, with approximately 10 ug/ml peptide pools added. On days 3 and 7, half of the culture medium was replaced with fresh IL-2-containing medium. CD4+ T cells were isolated after approximately eleven days of culture through negative selection using the EasySep CD4+ T cell isolation kit. Ficoll-Paque Plus gradient centrifugation was used to isolate PBMCs from whole blood, and the isolated PBMCs were then either used fresh or cryopreserved at -140C. Each culture condition was generally run in triplicate wells.

After removal of 5 bases from V and 4 bases from J, the junction retains 7 bases not matched to a gene. Looking up the germline V gene (reference sequence) yields CDR1 LNHDA and CDR2 SQIVND. The CDR3 has 15 amino acids, counting the end cysteine and phenylalanine. Left in the record is the CDR3 DNA by itself, 45 bases read in frame from the first base. The study at large found these results: Relatively few convalescent patients were included in the study, and early timepoints after natural infection were not analyzed. Among convalescent patients, a median roughly 90% of the SARS-CoV-2-reactive clones seen after vaccination appeared only after vaccination, which suggests priming specific to the vaccine. Of the vaccine-specific clones found in convalescent patients, nearly all (304 of 307) were mono-reactive for SARS-CoV-2 spike instead of being cross-reactive with common cold coronaviruses. The median count of SARS-CoV-2-reactive clonotypes went up from around 20 after infection to more than 30 after vaccination, although the change was not significant.

The sample in question was CD4+ T cells from blood, cultured in vitro, obtained after SARS-CoV-2 vaccination. The TCR sequence derives from a human donor who received a COVID-19 vaccine. The rearranged chain carries TRBV19 and TRBJ2-1; 8 central bases correspond to TRBD1. The nucleotides read TGTGCCAGTAGTTCCCCGGGACAGGTTTACAATGAGCAGTTCTTC. Protein translation: CASSSPGQVYNEQFF.